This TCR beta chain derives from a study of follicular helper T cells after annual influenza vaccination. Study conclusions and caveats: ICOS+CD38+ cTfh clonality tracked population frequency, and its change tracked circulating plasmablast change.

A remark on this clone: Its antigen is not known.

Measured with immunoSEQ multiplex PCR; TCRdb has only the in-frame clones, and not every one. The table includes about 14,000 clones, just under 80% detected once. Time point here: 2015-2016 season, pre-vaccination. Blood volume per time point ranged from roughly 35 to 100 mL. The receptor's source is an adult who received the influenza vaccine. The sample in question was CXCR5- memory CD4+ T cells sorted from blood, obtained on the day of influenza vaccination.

DNA for the CDR3: TGTGCCAGCAGCTTAGCGGGACACGGGAACACCATATATTTT. This codes for CASSLAGHGNTIYF. J is TRBJ1-3 and V is TRBV7-9, with a weak D call TRBD1 (6 bases). The CDR3 length is 14 residues. Germline V gives CDR1 SEHNR, CDR2 FQNEAQ (reference sequence). Between the trimmed V and J ends, which lost 0 bases and 7 bases, there was a span of 10 bases.